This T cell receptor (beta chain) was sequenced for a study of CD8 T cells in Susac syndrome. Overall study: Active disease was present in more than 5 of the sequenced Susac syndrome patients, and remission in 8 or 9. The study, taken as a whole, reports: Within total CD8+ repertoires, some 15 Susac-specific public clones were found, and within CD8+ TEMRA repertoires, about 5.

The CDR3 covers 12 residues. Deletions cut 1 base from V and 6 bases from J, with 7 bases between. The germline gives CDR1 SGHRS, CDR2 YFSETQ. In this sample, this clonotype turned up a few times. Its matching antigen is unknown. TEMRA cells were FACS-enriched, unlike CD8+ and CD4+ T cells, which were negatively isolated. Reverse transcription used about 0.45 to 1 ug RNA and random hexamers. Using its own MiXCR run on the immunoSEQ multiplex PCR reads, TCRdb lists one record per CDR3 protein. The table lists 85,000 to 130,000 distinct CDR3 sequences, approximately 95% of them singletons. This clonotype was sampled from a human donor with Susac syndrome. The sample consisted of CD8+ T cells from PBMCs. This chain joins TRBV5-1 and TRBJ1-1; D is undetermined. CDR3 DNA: TGCGCCAGCAGCTTGTACGGCTCTGAAGCTTTCTTT. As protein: CASSLYGSEAFF. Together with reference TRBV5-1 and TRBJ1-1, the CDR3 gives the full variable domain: KAGVTQTPRYLIKTRGQQVTLSCSPISGHRSVSWYQQTPGQGLQFLFEYFSETQRNKGNFPGRFSGRQFSNSRSEMNVSTLELGDSALYLCASSLYGSEAFFGQGTRLTVV.